This record concerns one TCR beta chain sequence. The age range of participants was about 18 to 89 years, with residence in about two dozen US areas. Participants' own reports of clinical history determined their cohort assignment. The study counted Cohort 3 donors as recovered given two negative PCRs, clearance, or symptom resolution. This record belongs to a study of blood T cell repertoires in COVID-19. Study background: Acute-phase and convalescent COVID-19 samples originated in the United States, Italy and Spain.

The CDR3 spans 14 residues. V dropped 1 base and J dropped 4 bases, with 10 bases sitting between them. The germline gives CDR1 SGHTA, CDR2 FQGNSA. The assay was immunoSEQ multiplex PCR, and TCRdb's table has in-frame clones only and misses some. This sample has 310,000 or so clones, with roughly 87% found just once. The chain couples TRBV7-2 to TRBJ1-2; D is perhaps TRBD1 (5 bases). The specimen sequenced was PBMCs or T cells enriched from blood (not recorded which). The sequence was obtained from a woman under 30 who had recovered from COVID-19. The CDR3 region has the DNA TGTGCCAGCAGCTTAGAGGCGGGGGTCTATGGCTACACCTTC. It yields the protein CASSLEAGVYGYTF.